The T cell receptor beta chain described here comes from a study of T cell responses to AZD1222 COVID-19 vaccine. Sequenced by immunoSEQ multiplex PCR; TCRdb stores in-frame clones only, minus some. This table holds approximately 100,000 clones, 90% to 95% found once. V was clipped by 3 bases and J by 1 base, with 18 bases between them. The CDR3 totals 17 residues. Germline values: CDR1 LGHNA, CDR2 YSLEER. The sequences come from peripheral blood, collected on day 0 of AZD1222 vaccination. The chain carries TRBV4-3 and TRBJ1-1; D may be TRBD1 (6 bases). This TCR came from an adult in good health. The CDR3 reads CASSQSTTGGRNTEAFF. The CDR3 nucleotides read TGCGCCAGCAGCCAGTCTACCACTGGGGGGCGGAACACTGAAGCTTTCTTT.